Following are 20 T cell receptor beta chains from one sample sequenced in a study of technical replicates of blood from a few donors. Clones were read by immunoSEQ multiplex PCR, and TCRdb kept only the in-frame ones, dropping some. This sample yields more than 90,000 clones, of which approximately 96% are seen a single time; approximately 0.22% belongs to the top ten. The material sequenced was T cells isolated from PBMCs. The receptors originated from a human donor in good health.

The chain couples TRBV4-2 to TRBJ2-3, with 10 bases matching TRBD2. J was trimmed by 2 bases and V by 5 bases; bases with no gene match: 10. Germline CDR1 reads LGHNA; CDR2 reads YNFKEQ. The CDR3 runs 17 residues. The CDR3 protein is CASSGARTSGITDTQYF. DNA of the CDR3: TGTGCCAGCAGCGGAGCCAGGACTAGCGGAATCACAGATACGCAGTATTTT.

The V gene is TRBV27, the J gene TRBJ1-2; 8 bases fit TRBD1. The CDR3 contains 14 residues. Germline loops: CDR1 MNHEY, CDR2 SMNVEV (reference sequence). The V gene end was trimmed by 8 bases and the J gene end by 4 bases; junction bases not matched to a gene: 9. The CDR3 region is CASRRSRGLYGYTF. In DNA, the CDR3 is TGTGCCAGCCGCCGGTCCAGGGGGCTCTATGGCTACACCTTC.

This sequence joins TRBV19 and TRBJ2-3; D possibly corresponds to TRBD2 (5 bases). From germline, CDR1 is LNHDA and CDR2 SQIVND (reference sequence). The V end lost 2 bases, the J end lost 2 bases, and 17 bases lay between the germline ends. This CDR3 spans 17 amino acids. This CDR3 reads CASSIRFNAGNTDTQYF. The CDR3 DNA is TGTGCCAGTAGTATAAGATTTAATGCGGGTAACACAGATACGCAGTATTTT.

In this sample, this clone turned up a few times. This chain links TRBV30 with TRBJ1-1; perhaps TRBD1 as D (6 bases). The V and J ends lost 0 bases and 1 base respectively, with 12 bases between them. The CDR3 totals 15 residues. CDR1 is GTSNPN and CDR2 is SVGIG in the germline V gene (reference sequence). The CDR3 here is CAWSVLGQPNTEAFF. Written as DNA, the CDR3 is TGTGCCTGGAGTGTATTAGGACAGCCGAACACTGAAGCTTTCTTT. The full variable domain, its missing parts supplied by reference TRBV30 and TRBJ1-1, is SQTIHQWPATLVQPVGSPLSLECTVEGTSNPNLYWYRQAAGRGLQLLFYSVGIGQISSEVPQNLSASRPQDRQFILSSKKLLLSDSGFYLCAWSVLGQPNTEAFFGQGTRLTVV.

The table lists this clone with a few counts. The genes are TRBV7-2 and TRBJ1-6; D may be TRBD1 (5 bases). V dropped 2 bases and J dropped 5 bases, with 10 bases sitting between them. This CDR3 is built from 15 residues. Germline CDR1 reads SGHTA; CDR2 reads FQGNSA. The DNA for the CDR3 is TGTGCCAGCAGCTTACAGGGTTTCAATAATTCACCCCTCCACTTT. It is translated as CASSLQGFNNSPLHF.

The chain joins TRBV7-9 to TRBJ2-7; tentatively, D is TRBD1 (6 bases). The CDR3 is 14 amino acids. Germline CDR1 and CDR2: SEHNR and FQNEAQ (reference sequence). V lost 6 bases and J lost 6, with 18 bases in between. CDR3 coding DNA: TGTGCCAGCAGTTACGGACGCAGGGGAACCGAGCAGTACTTC. Its protein product is CASSYGRRGTEQYF.

This rearrangement joins TRBV6-1 to TRBJ1-1; 10 bases match TRBD1. J lost 5 bases, V lost 0 bases, and 3 bases had no gene match. Germline V CDR1 and CDR2: MNHNS, SASEGT. CDR3 length equals 15 residues. This CDR3 is CASSEAWTGGTEAFF. The CDR3 nucleotides are TGTGCCAGCAGTGAAGCCTGGACAGGGGGTACTGAAGCTTTCTTT.

The chain employs TRBV27 and TRBJ1-1; D remains ambiguous. V shed 0 bases and J shed 5 bases, with 7 bases lying between them. The V gene's germline CDR1 is MNHEY and CDR2 SMNVEV (reference sequence). The CDR3 sequence is 13 residues long. The CDR3 DNA sequence: TGTGCCAGCAGTTTATCTGGCAGGACTGAAGCTTTCTTT. This gives the protein CASSLSGRTEAFF.

This chain connects TRBV28 to TRBJ2-2, with a tentative D call TRBD1 (6 bases). The CDR3 is made up of 18 amino acids. The germline V gene encodes CDR1 MDHEN and CDR2 SYDVKM. Trimming pared 3 bases from V and 0 bases from J, leaving 17 bases between. This CDR3 reads CASSFQGSSRSNTGELFF. The CDR3 DNA is TGTGCCAGCAGTTTTCAGGGGTCCTCCCGTTCGAACACCGGGGAGCTGTTTTTT.

V usage is TRBV5-6 and J usage is TRBJ2-5, with D possibly TRBD1 on 6 matching bases. CDR1 and CDR2 from the germline V gene are SGHDT and YYEEEE. Trimming cost V 4 bases and J 1 base, with 8 bases left between them. The CDR3 loop spans 13 amino acids. The CDR3 DNA reads as TGTGCCAGCAGCCGAGGGGGCCAAGAGACCCAGTACTTC. Its translation is CASSRGGQETQYF. Using reference TRBV5-6 and TRBJ2-5 for the parts outside the CDR3, the full variable domain is DAGVTQSPTHLIKTRGQQVTLRCSPKSGHDTVSWYQQALGQGPQFIFQYYEEEERQRGNFPDRFSGHQFPNYSSELNVNALLLGDSALYLCASSRGGQETQYFGPGTRLLVL.

The chain recombines TRBV27 with TRBJ1-1; weak D call: TRBD1 (5 bases). In germline, CDR1 is MNHEY, CDR2 SMNVEV (reference sequence). The CDR3 is 15 amino acids. V was cut by 5 bases and J by 2 bases, with 15 bases left in between. CDR3 sequence (DNA): TGTGCCAGCAGTAGACCCGACAGATCCAACACTGAAGCTTTCTTT. It specifies CASSRPDRSNTEAFF.

The rearrangement joins TRBV19 to TRBJ2-7, with no clear D. The V and J ends lost 3 bases and 2 bases respectively, with 8 bases between them. In germline, CDR1 is LNHDA, CDR2 SQIVND (reference sequence). The CDR3 is 13 amino acids. The CDR3 region is CASSIRVTYEQYF. The CDR3 DNA reads TGTGCCAGTAGTATCCGGGTTACCTACGAGCAGTACTTC. Full variable domain (rest looked up from reference TRBV19 and TRBJ2-7): DGGITQSPKYLFRKEGQNVTLSCEQNLNHDAMYWYRQDPGQGLRLIYYSQIVNDFQKGDIAEGYSVSREKKESFPLTVTSAQKNPTAFYLCASSIRVTYEQYFGPGTRLTVT.

The V and J genes are TRBV27 and TRBJ2-3; 8 bases align to TRBD2. The CDR3 is 15 amino acids. Looked up from germline, CDR1 is MNHEY and CDR2 is SMNVEV (reference sequence). The trim removed 5 bases at V and 0 bases at J, leaving 4 bases unmatched. This chain's CDR3 is CASSRSGVSTDTQYF. In nucleotides, the CDR3 is TGTGCCAGCAGTCGTAGCGGGGTTAGCACAGATACGCAGTATTTT.

This clone was seen only once. The chain has TRBV5-1 and TRBJ1-6, with TRBD1 matching over 8 bases. J was trimmed by 10 bases and V by 3 bases; bases with no gene match: 6. CDR1 SGHRS and CDR2 YFSETQ come from the germline V gene. The CDR3 runs to 14 residues. In DNA form, the CDR3 reads TGCGCCAGCAGCTGGACAGGGTCGGAGTCACCCCTCCACTTT. Its protein is CASSWTGSESPLHF.

The V gene is TRBV5-4, the J gene TRBJ2-5, with 9 bases aligning to TRBD1. Looked up from germline, CDR1 is SGHNT and CDR2 is YYREEE (reference sequence). After removal of 5 bases from V and 2 bases from J, the junction contained 1 base not matched to a gene. This CDR3 is 13 amino acids long. The DNA for the CDR3 is TGTGCCAGCAGGGGGACAGGGCAAGAGACCCAGTACTTC. Amino acid sequence: CASRGTGQETQYF.

The genes are TRBV10-2 and TRBJ1-1, with D possibly TRBD1 on 5 matching bases. Germline V gene data show CDR1 as WSHSY and CDR2 as SAAADI. The CDR3 totals 13 residues. The germline V and J ends were trimmed by 6 bases and 0 bases, with 8 bases remaining between them. CDR3 protein: CASRQEMNTEAFF. CDR3 nucleotides: TGCGCCAGCAGACAGGAAATGAACACTGAAGCTTTCTTT.

The V call is TRBV5-5, the J call TRBJ2-3; D is unresolved. Germline V gives CDR1 SGHKS, CDR2 YYEKEE (reference sequence). V gave up 0 bases and J gave up 4 bases, with 12 bases separating them. The CDR3 loop spans 15 amino acids. The CDR3 region has the DNA TGTGCCAGCAGCTTGGTTGGAACCAGGCCAGATACGCAGTATTTT. It codes for CASSLVGTRPDTQYF.

The J gene is TRBJ2-5, the V gene TRBV27; maybe TRBD2 (5 bases). This CDR3 has 16 residues. The V end was cut by 8 bases, the J end by 1 base, with 20 bases between. Germline assignment: CDR1 MNHEY and CDR2 SMNVEV (reference sequence). For the CDR3, the DNA is TGTGCCAGCGGCTCGTACAGTACTAGTCGCCAAGAGACCCAGTACTTC. This sequence encodes CASGSYSTSRQETQYF.

This sequence joins TRBV18 and TRBJ1-1; D uncertain. The V and J ends lost 6 bases and 0 bases respectively, with 8 bases between them. CDR3 length equals 13 residues. Germline V gives CDR1 KGHSH, CDR2 LQKENI. The CDR3 nucleotides are TGTGCCAGCTCGTTCGACTTGAACACTGAAGCTTTCTTT. It codes for CASSFDLNTEAFF.

The V call is TRBV4-2, the J call TRBJ2-3; TRBD2 matches at 10 bases. The CDR3 extends over 16 amino acids. Germline CDR1 reads LGHNA; CDR2 reads YNFKEQ. Trimming at V came to 1 base and at J to 5 bases, leaving 6 bases not matched to a gene. The CDR3 region is CASSQGPGLALDTQYF. For the CDR3, the DNA is TGTGCCAGCAGCCAAGGTCCGGGACTAGCGTTAGATACGCAGTATTTT.